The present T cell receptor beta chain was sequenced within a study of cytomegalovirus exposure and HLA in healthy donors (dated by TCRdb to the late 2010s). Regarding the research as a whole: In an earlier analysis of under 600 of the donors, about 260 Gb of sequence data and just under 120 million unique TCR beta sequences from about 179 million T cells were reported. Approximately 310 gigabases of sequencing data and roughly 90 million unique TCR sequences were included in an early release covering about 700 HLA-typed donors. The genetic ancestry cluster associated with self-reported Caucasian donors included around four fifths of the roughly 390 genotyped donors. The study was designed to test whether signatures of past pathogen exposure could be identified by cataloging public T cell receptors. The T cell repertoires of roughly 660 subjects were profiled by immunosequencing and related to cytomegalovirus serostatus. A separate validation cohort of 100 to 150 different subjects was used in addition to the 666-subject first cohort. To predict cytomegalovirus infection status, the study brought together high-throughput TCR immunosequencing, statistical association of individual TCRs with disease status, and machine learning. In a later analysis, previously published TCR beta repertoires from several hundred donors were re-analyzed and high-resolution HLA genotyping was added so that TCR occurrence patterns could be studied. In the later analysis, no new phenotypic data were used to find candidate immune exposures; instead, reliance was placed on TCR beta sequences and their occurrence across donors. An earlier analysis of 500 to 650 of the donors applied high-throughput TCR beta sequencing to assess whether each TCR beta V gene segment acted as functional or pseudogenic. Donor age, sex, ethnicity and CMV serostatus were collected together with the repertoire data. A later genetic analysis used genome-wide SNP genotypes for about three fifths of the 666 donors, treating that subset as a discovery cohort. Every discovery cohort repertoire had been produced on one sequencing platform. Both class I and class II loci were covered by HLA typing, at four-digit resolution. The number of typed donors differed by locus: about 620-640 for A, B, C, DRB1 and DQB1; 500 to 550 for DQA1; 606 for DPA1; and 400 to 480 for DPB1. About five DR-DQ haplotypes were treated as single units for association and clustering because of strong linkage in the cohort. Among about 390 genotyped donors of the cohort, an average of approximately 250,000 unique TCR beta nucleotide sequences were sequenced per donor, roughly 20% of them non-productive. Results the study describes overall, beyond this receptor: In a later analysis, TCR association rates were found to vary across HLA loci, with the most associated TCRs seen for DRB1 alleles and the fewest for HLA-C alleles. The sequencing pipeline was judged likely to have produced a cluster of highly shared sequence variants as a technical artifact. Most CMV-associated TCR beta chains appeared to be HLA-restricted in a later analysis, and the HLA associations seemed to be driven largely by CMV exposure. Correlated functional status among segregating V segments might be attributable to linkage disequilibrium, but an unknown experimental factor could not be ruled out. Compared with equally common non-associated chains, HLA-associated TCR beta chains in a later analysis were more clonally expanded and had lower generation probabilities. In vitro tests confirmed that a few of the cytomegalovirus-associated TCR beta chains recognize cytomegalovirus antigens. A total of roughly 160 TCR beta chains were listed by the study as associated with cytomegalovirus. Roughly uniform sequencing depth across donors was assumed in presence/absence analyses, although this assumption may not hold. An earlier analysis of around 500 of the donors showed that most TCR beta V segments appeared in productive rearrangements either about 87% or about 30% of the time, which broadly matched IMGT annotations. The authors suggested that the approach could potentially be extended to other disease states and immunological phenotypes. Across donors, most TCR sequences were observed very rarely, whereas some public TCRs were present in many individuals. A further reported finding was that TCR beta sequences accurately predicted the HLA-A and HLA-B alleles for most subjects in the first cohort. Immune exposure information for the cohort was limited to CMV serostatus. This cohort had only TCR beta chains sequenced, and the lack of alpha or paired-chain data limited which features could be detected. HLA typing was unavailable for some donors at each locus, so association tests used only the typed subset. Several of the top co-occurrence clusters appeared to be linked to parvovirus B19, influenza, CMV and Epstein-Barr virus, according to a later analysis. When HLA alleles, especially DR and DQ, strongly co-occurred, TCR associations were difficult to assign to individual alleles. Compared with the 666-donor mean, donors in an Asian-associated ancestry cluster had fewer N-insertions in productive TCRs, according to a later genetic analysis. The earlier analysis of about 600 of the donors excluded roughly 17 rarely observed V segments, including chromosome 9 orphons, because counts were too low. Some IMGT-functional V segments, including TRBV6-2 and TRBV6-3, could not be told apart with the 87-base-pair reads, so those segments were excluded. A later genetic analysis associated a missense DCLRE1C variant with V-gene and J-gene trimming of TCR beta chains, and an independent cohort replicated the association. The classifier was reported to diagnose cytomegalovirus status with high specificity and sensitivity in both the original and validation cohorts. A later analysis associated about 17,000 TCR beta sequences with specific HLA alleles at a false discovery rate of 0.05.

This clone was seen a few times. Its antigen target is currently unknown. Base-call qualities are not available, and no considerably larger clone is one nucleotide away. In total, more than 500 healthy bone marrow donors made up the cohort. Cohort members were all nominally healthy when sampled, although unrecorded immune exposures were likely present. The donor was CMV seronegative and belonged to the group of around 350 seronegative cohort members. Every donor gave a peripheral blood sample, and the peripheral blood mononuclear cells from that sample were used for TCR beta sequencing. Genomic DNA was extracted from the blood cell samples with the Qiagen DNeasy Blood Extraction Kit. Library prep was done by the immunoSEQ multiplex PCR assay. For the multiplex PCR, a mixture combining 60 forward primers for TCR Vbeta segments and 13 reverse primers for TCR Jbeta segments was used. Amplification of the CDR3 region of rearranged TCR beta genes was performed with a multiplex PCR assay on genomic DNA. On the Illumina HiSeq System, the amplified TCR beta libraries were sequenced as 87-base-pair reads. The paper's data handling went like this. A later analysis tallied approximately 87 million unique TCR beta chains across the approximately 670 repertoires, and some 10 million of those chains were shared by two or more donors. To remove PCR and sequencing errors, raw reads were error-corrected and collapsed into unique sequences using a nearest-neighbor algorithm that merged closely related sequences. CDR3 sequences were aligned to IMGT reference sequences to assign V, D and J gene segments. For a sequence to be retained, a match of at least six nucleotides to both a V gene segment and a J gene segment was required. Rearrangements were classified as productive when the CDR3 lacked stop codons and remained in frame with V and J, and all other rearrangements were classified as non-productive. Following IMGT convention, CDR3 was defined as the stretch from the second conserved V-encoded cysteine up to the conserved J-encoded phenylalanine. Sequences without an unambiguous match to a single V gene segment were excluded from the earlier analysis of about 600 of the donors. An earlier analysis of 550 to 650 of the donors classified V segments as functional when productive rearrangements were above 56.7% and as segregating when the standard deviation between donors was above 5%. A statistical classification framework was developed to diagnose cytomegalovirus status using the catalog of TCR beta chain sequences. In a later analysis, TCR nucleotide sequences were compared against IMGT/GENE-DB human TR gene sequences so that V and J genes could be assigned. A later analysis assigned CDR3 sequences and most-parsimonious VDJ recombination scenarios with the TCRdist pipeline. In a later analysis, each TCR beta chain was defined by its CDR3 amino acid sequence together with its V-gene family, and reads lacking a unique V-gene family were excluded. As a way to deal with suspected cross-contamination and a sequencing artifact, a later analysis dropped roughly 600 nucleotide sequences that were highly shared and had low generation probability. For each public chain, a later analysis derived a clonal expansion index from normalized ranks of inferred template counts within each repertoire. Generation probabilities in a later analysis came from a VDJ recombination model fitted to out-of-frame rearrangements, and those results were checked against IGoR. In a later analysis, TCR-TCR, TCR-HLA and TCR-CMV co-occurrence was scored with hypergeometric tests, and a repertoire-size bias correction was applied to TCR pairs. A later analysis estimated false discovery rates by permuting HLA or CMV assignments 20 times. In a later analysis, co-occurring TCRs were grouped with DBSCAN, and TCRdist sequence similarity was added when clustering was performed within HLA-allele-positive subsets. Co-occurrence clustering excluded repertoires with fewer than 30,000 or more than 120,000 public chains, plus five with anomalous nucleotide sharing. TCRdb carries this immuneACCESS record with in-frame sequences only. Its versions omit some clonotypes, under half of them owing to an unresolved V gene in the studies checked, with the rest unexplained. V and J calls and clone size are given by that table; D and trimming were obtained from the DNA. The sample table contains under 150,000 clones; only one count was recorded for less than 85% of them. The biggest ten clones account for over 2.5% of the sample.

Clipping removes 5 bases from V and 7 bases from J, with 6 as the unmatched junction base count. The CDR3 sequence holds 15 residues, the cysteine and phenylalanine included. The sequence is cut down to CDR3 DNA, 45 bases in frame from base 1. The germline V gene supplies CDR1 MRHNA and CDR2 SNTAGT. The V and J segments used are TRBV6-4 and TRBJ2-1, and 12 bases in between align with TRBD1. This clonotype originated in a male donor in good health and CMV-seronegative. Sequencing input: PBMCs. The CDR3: CASSPGQGATNEQFF. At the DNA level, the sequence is TGTGCCAGCAGTCCGGGACAGGGGGCTACAAATGAGCAGTTCTTC.